This is a list of T cell receptor beta chains from one sample in a study of cytomegalovirus exposure and HLA in healthy donors. Measured with immunoSEQ multiplex PCR; TCRdb has only the in-frame clones, and not every one. This table holds under 250,000 clones, about 81% found once. The source material was PBMCs. These receptors were taken from a woman in her thirties or forties in good health and CMV-seronegative. CDR3s include the opening cysteine and the closing phenylalanine or tryptophan. Each record gives: V gene, D gene, J gene, clone size, CDR3 protein, CDR3 DNA. D genes are given only for firm matches. Size is omitted from some rows. Given values are once, few, many or a class for expanded clones.

v_call: TRBV29-1; d_call: -; j_call: TRBJ1-1; clone_size: -; cdr3_aa: CSVSPAGGPEAFF; cdr3_nt: TGCAGCGTCAGTCCTGCGGGGGGGCCTGAAGCTTTCTTT
v_call: TRBV19; d_call: -; j_call: TRBJ1-2; clone_size: -; cdr3_aa: CASSQTTFYGYTF; cdr3_nt: TGTGCCAGTAGCCAGACAACGTTCTACGGCTACACCTTC
v_call: TRBV2; d_call: -; j_call: TRBJ1-5; clone_size: once; cdr3_aa: CASSDVGDVQPQHF; cdr3_nt: TGTGCCAGCAGTGATGTAGGGGATGTACAGCCCCAGCATTTT
v_call: TRBV7-9; d_call: -; j_call: TRBJ2-7; clone_size: -; cdr3_aa: CASSLIWQVQMDEQYF; cdr3_nt: TGTGCCAGCAGCTTAATCTGGCAGGTACAAATGGACGAGCAGTACTTC
v_call: TRBV19; d_call: TRBD1; j_call: TRBJ1-4; clone_size: -; cdr3_aa: CASSTTGQGNNEKLFF; cdr3_nt: TGTGCCAGTAGTACGACTGGACAGGGAAATAATGAAAAACTGTTTTTT
v_call: TRBV30; d_call: -; j_call: TRBJ2-7; clone_size: -; cdr3_aa: CAWSSLDYYEQYF; cdr3_nt: TGTGCCTGGAGTTCTTTGGACTACTACGAGCAGTACTTC
v_call: TRBV2; d_call: -; j_call: TRBJ2-3; clone_size: -; cdr3_aa: CASNRDTQYF; cdr3_nt: TGTGCCAGCAATAGAGATACGCAGTATTTT
v_call: TRBV5-4; d_call: -; j_call: TRBJ2-7; clone_size: -; cdr3_aa: CASSLARGERSQYF; cdr3_nt: TGTGCCAGCAGCTTGGCCCGCGGGGAGCGGAGCCAGTACTTC
v_call: TRBV29-1; d_call: TRBD2; j_call: TRBJ2-1; clone_size: -; cdr3_aa: CSVATSGRRNEQFF; cdr3_nt: TGCAGCGTTGCGACTAGCGGGAGGCGGAATGAGCAGTTCTTC
v_call: TRBV2; d_call: TRBD2; j_call: TRBJ2-7; clone_size: -; cdr3_aa: CASSVGLAATYEQYF; cdr3_nt: TGTGCCAGCAGTGTAGGGCTAGCGGCTACCTACGAGCAGTACTTC
v_call: TRBV5-1; d_call: TRBD1; j_call: TRBJ1-2; clone_size: -; cdr3_aa: CASSYSTGGNGYTF; cdr3_nt: TGCGCCAGCAGCTACTCGACAGGGGGCAACGGCTACACCTTC
v_call: TRBV5-1; d_call: -; j_call: TRBJ2-3; clone_size: -; cdr3_aa: CASSPPRVTDTQYF; cdr3_nt: TGCGCCAGCAGCCCCCCGCGGGTCACAGATACGCAGTATTTT
v_call: TRBV28; d_call: TRBD2; j_call: TRBJ2-1; clone_size: -; cdr3_aa: CASSSSSGPYYNEQFF; cdr3_nt: TGTGCCAGCAGTTCTTCTAGCGGGCCGTACTACAATGAGCAGTTCTTC
v_call: TRBV29-1; d_call: -; j_call: TRBJ1-1; clone_size: few; cdr3_aa: CSVERQANTEAFF; cdr3_nt: TGCAGCGTAGAGAGACAGGCGAACACTGAAGCTTTCTTT
v_call: TRBV19; d_call: TRBD2; j_call: TRBJ2-7; clone_size: -; cdr3_aa: CASSRLAGGTYEQYF; cdr3_nt: TGTGCCAGTAGTAGGCTAGCGGGAGGAACCTACGAGCAGTACTTC
v_call: TRBV7-3; d_call: -; j_call: TRBJ2-1; clone_size: -; cdr3_aa: CASKEGGSINEQFF; cdr3_nt: TGTGCCAGCAAGGAAGGAGGGTCGATCAATGAGCAGTTCTTC
v_call: TRBV27; d_call: -; j_call: TRBJ1-1; clone_size: few; cdr3_aa: CASSLGGGGATEAFF; cdr3_nt: TGTGCCAGCAGTTTGGGAGGGGGAGGGGCCACTGAAGCTTTCTTT
v_call: TRBV2; d_call: -; j_call: TRBJ2-7; clone_size: -; cdr3_aa: CASSSQQVKQYF; cdr3_nt: TGTGCCAGCAGCAGCCAACAGGTGAAGCAGTACTTC
v_call: TRBV5-1; d_call: -; j_call: TRBJ2-1; clone_size: -; cdr3_aa: CASSLASSVNEQFF; cdr3_nt: TGCGCCAGCAGCTTGGCCTCTAGTGTCAATGAGCAGTTCTTC